A selection of T cell receptor beta chains follows, all from one sample in a study of blood T cells in healthy people across ages. MiXCR, run by TCRdb on the 5' RACE reads, gives a single entry per CDR3 protein. The sample includes fewer than 2,000,000 distinct CDR3 sequences, more than 35% seen only once; the top ten take 23%. What was sequenced was blood. The receptor set was obtained from a human donor in good health. CDR3s include the opening cysteine and the closing phenylalanine or tryptophan. The D gene is left open where the match is weak. Some rows have no size entry. The others give once, few or many, or a class for an expanded clone.

abundance	d_gene	v_gene	j_gene	CDR3nt	CDR3aa
NA	NA	TRBV20-1	TRBJ1-3	TGCAGTGCTAGAGCCTTCAGTAGCTCTGGAAACACCATATATTTT	CSARAFSSSGNTIYF
NA	NA	TRBV6-2/TRBV6-3	TRBJ1-6	TGTGCCAGCAGTTACTCCACAGTGACATCGCGGGGATGGAATTCACCCCCCCACTTT	CASSYSTVTSRGWNSPPHF
many	NA	TRBV6-6	TRBJ1-1	TGTGCCAGCAGTTACGTGGGCACTGAAGCTTTCTTT	CASSYVGTEAFF
NA	TRBD1	TRBV18	TRBJ2-7	TGTGCCAGCTCTCTACAGGGGGACTCCTACGAGCAGTACTTC	CASSLQGDSYEQYF
NA	NA	TRBV11-2	TRBJ2-1	TGTGCCAGCAGCTTATTAAGAGGTCAAGGCTTGGAAGTTACAGGTTACAATGAGCAGTTCTTC	CASSLLRGQGLEVTGYNEQFF
NA	TRBD2	TRBV7-2	TRBJ2-7	TGTGCCAGCAGCTTAGGTTTAACTAGCGGGGGGCAGTACTTC	CASSLGLTSGGQYF
NA	NA	TRBV6-2/TRBV6-3	TRBJ2-7	TGTGCCAGCAGACCCCCTGCAGGCTACGAGCAGTACTTC	CASRPPAGYEQYF
NA	NA	TRBV6-2/TRBV6-3	TRBJ2-3	TGTGCCAGCAGTTACAGGGGGGGCGTCAGCACAGATACGCAGTATTTT	CASSYRGGVSTDTQYF
NA	NA	TRBV28	TRBJ1-4	TGTGCCAGCGGACTTCGGGATGAAAAACTGTTTTTT	CASGLRDEKLFF
few	NA	TRBV5-1	TRBJ1-6	TGCGCCAGCAATGAAGCAAACAATTCACCCCTCCACTTT	CASNEANNSPLHF
NA	NA	TRBV20-1	TRBJ2-3	TGCAGTGCTGGCACAGGGAGTTGGGATACGCAGTATTTT	CSAGTGSWDTQYF
NA	TRBD2	TRBV10-3	TRBJ2-5	TGTGCCATCAGTGAGAGCGGGGGGATGTACCAAGAGACCCAGTACTTC	CAISESGGMYQETQYF
NA	NA	TRBV7-9	TRBJ2-4	TGTGCCAGCAGCCAAGGTCGACTCCCCGCCGGTGAGCAGTACTTC	CASSQGRLPAGEQYF
few	NA	TRBV19	TRBJ2-5	TGCGCCAGTAGTAATTACAGGGAGGGAGAGACCCAGTACTTC	CASSNYREGETQYF
NA	NA	TRBV9	TRBJ2-7	TGTGCCAGCAGCCCAGGGGAGGGGACGCTAGACCACGAGCAGTACTTC	CASSPGEGTLDHEQYF
NA	TRBD1	TRBV12-3/TRBV12-4	TRBJ1-1	TGTGCCAGCAGTCCCCGGGACAGGGGGTGGTCGACTGAAGCTTTCTTT	CASSPRDRGWSTEAFF
NA	TRBD1	TRBV5-4	TRBJ2-7	TGTGCCAGCAGCCCAAGCCAGGGGGTTGTCAACGAGCAGTACTTC	CASSPSQGVVNEQYF
NA	TRBD1	TRBV4-3	TRBJ2-1	TGCGCCGGCAGCTACGACAGGGGGTTCCGCAATGAGCAGTTCTTC	CAGSYDRGFRNEQFF
few	TRBD1	TRBV15	TRBJ2-3	TGTGCCACCAGCGACAGGGGTGATTGGACAGATACGCAGTATTTT	CATSDRGDWTDTQYF
few	TRBD1	TRBV7-2	TRBJ2-7	TGTGCCAGCAGCTTGGACAGGGACATTGACGAGCAGTACTTC	CASSLDRDIDEQYF
NA	NA	TRBV5-1	TRBJ1-5	TGCGCCAGCAGCTTGTGCTCAGGGGAGACCTTTAGCAATCAGCCCCAGCATTTT	CASSLCSGETFSNQPQHF
NA	NA	TRBV7-9	TRBJ2-7	TGTGCCAGCAGCTTAGACGATGAGAAGGAGTACTTC	CASSLDDEKEYF
once	NA	TRBV4-1	TRBJ1-1	TGCGCCAGCAGCCAAGATTCCGGCAGAGGCGGGAACACTGAAGCTTTCTTT	CASSQDSGRGGNTEAFF